This T cell receptor beta chain was sequenced for a study of blood T cell repertoires in COVID-19. Background on the study: COVID-19 samples from acute and convalescent phases originated in the United States, Italy and Spain. Nucleic acid was either cDNA or gDNA, and it came from T cells, B-cell-depleted T cells, or PBMCs.

Original methodology: Reference gene primer amplification gave nucleated cell count estimates. Libraries were prepared by immunoSEQ multiplex PCR; TCRdb keeps only in-frame clonotypes and omits some of them. V and J calls and clone size are given by that table; D and trimming were obtained from the DNA. Among 250,000 or so clones, roughly 87% were seen once, and the ten largest hold 2.6%. This CDR3 is built from 19 residues. Trimming removed 2 bases from V and 0 bases from J, with 17 bases in between. Germline V gene data show CDR1 as PRHDT and CDR2 as FYEKMQ (reference sequence). The sequencing input was PBMCs or T cells enriched from blood (not recorded which). V and J are TRBV13 and TRBJ1-6, with a possible D match to TRBD1 (6 bases). This sequence originates from a young woman with acute COVID-19. Here the CDR3 DNA reads TGTGCCAGCAGCTTATTTGGTCAGGGGCTAAGCTCCTATAATTCACCCCTCCACTTT. It is translated as CASSLFGQGLSSYNSPLHF.